Listed below are T cell receptor beta chains from one sample, sequenced in a study of blood T cell repertoires in COVID-19. The data were produced by immunoSEQ multiplex PCR, yet TCRdb's version contains in-frame clones alone and is incomplete. This table holds more than 90,000 clones, roughly nine tenths found once. Sequencing was carried out using peripheral blood. The source is a woman aged 60-75 years with COVID-19, enrolled during active disease. Both conserved end residues are part of each CDR3. A D gene is named only where the DNA matches it firmly. Clone size is not always given. Where it is, it says once, few, many or a class for expanded clones.

J gene	V gene	D gene	clone size	CDR3 DNA	CDR3 protein
TRBJ1-2	TRBV7-2	.	.	TGTGCCAGCAGCTTAGAGTCGGCGGGGTATTATGGCTACACCTTC	CASSLESAGYYGYTF
TRBJ1-6	TRBV5-1	.	few	TGCGCCAGCAGCTTGTCCGGCAGGGTGGAATCACCCCTCCACTTT	CASSLSGRVESPLHF
TRBJ2-3	TRBV7-8	TRBD2	.	TGTGCCAGCAGCTTATGGGCCAGCGGGGCCAGGGATACGCAGTATTTT	CASSLWASGARDTQYF
TRBJ2-5	TRBV5-6	TRBD2	.	TGTGCCAGCAGCGGACTAGCGGGGGGACAAGAGACCCAGTACTTC	CASSGLAGGQETQYF
TRBJ1-5	TRBV4-1	.	.	TGCGCCAGCAGCCAAGCGGGGATTAGCAATCAGCCCCAGCATTTT	CASSQAGISNQPQHF
TRBJ1-5	TRBV28	.	.	TGTGCCAGCAGTTTCATCGTCAGTAATCAGCCCCAGCATTTT	CASSFIVSNQPQHF
TRBJ1-1	TRBV19	.	.	TGTGCCAGTACCCACGGGAGTGAAGCTTTCTTT	CASTHGSEAFF
TRBJ2-3	TRBV7-6	.	.	TGTGCCAGCAGCTTAGAGGCGGCCTATACGCAGTATTTT	CASSLEAAYTQYF
TRBJ2-5	TRBV19	TRBD2	.	TGTGCCAGTAGTACAGGGACTAGCGGAAGGGAGACCCAGTACTTC	CASSTGTSGRETQYF
TRBJ2-7	TRBV11-3	.	.	TGTGCCAGCAGCTTAGTCTCAGGGGCGAACAAGTCCTACGAGCAGTACTTC	CASSLVSGANKSYEQYF
TRBJ2-5	TRBV9	TRBD1	.	TGTGCCAGCAGCCCCCGACAGGGTGGACAAGAGACCCAGTACTTC	CASSPRQGGQETQYF
TRBJ2-1	TRBV9	TRBD2	.	TGTGCCAGCAGCGGCCAGCGGGGGCGTTTCAGTGAGCAGTTCTTC	CASSGQRGRFSEQFF
TRBJ2-7	TRBV11-2	TRBD1	.	TGTGCCAGCAGCGGACAGGCCTACGAGCAGTACTTC	CASSGQAYEQYF
TRBJ1-2	TRBV7-2	TRBD1	.	TGTGCCAGCAGCCCGGGACAGCTCTATGGCTACACCTTC	CASSPGQLYGYTF
TRBJ2-7	TRBV18	TRBD2	.	TGTGCCAGCTCACCAGGGACTAGCGGCCCCTACGAGCAGTACTTC	CASSPGTSGPYEQYF
TRBJ2-1	TRBV30	TRBD2	.	TGTGCCTGGAGAGAGGGACTAGCGGGCTACAATGAGCAGTTCTTC	CAWREGLAGYNEQFF